One and the same sample provided the 9 T cell receptor beta chains below, sequenced in a study of regulatory T cells in long-lasting Graves disease. According to the study, TCR beta libraries were built with iRepertoire HTBI primers and CDR3-region Arm-PCR. TCRdb re-analysed the multiplex PCR reads in MiXCR, keeping a single row per CDR3 protein. The sample records some 600,000 distinct CDR3 sequences, 15% to 20% being singletons. As to time point: newly diagnosed GD, antithyroid drugs for less than 3 months. Isolated PBMC RNA provided the starting material for the TCR library. This sample also belongs to another study, concerning T cells in Graves' hyperthyroidism and ophthalmopathy.

The sequenced sample was peripheral blood mononuclear cells (PBMCs), obtained at new diagnosis, from a patient treated with antithyroid drugs. These receptors were taken from a man younger than 35 with Graves disease.

A few counts support this clonotype. The J gene is TRBJ2-1, the V gene TRBV14, with D unclear. This CDR3 region has 17 residues. The V end was cut by 0 bases, the J end by 0 bases, with 12 bases between. CDR1 is SGHDN and CDR2 is FVKESK in the germline V gene. The CDR3 loop reads CASSQDLAPSSYNEQFF. CDR3 sequence (DNA): TGTGCCAGCAGCCAAGATTTGGCGCCAAGCTCCTACAATGAGCAGTTCTTC.

The table lists this clonotype with many counts. The junction differs from germline at one of its ends, possibly a read error. The chain links TRBV5-1 to TRBJ2-7; D gene ambiguous. The CDR3 length is 12 residues. Germline loops: CDR1 SGHRS, CDR2 YFSETQ. In nucleotides, the CDR3 is TGTGCCAGCAGCTTAGACGTTTACGAGCAGTACTTC. This translates into CASSLDVYEQYF.

The chain employs TRBV5-1 and TRBJ1-1; tentatively, D is TRBD1 (6 bases). Per germline, CDR1 SGHRS and CDR2 YFSETQ. There are 16 residues in the CDR3. V lost 1 base, J lost 1 base, and 14 bases lay in between. CDR3 nucleotides: TGCGCCAGCAGCTTGAACCCGGGACATCCGAACACTGAAGCTTTCTTT. Translation: CASSLNPGHPNTEAFF.

V is TRBV12-3 or TRBV12-4 and J is TRBJ2-6; TRBD1 might be the D (6 bases). The CDR3 has 15 amino acids. V lost 1 base and J lost 2, with 6 bases in between. The CDR3 nucleotides read TGTGCCAGCAGTTTAGGACAGGCTGGGGCCAACGTCCTGACTTTC. This gives the protein CASSLGQAGANVLTF.

The J gene is TRBJ1-1, the V gene TRBV7-9; the match to TRBD1 covers 8 bases. The germline V gene encodes CDR1 SEHNR and CDR2 FQNEAQ (reference sequence). V gave up 1 base and J gave up 3 bases; unmatched junction bases: 4. The CDR3 length is 15 residues. The CDR3 here is CASSLVQGADTEAFF. The CDR3 coding sequence is TGTGCCAGCAGCTTAGTTCAGGGGGCCGACACTGAAGCTTTCTTT. Based on the CDR3 plus reference TRBV7-9 and TRBJ1-1, the full variable domain is DTGVSQNPRHKITKRGQNVTFRCDPISEHNRLYWYRQTLGQGPEFLTYFQNEAQLEKSRLLSDRFSAERPKGSFSTLEIQRTEQGDSAMYLCASSLVQGADTEAFFGQGTRLTVV.

This clonotype was detected ten times or more. This sequence joins TRBV15 and TRBJ2-1; 9 bases line up with TRBD2. CDR3 length: 13 amino acids. From germline, CDR1 is LNHNV and CDR2 YYDKDF (reference sequence). The V and J ends lost 0 bases and 15 bases, in that order; junction bases with no gene match: 6. The CDR3 nucleotides are TGTGCCACCAGCAGAGACGGGACTAGCAGGACGTTCTTC. This translates into CATSRDGTSRTFF.

This clonotype showed up many times. The chain has TRBV7-9 and TRBJ2-7; D possibly corresponds to TRBD1 (6 bases). This CDR3 is built from 12 residues. Looked up from germline, CDR1 is SEHNR and CDR2 is FQNEAQ (reference sequence). The V end lost 1 base, the J end lost 11 bases, and 12 bases lay between the germline ends. CDR3 region: CASSLVQGVKYF. CDR3 in DNA: TGTGCCAGCAGCTTAGTACAGGGAGTCAAGTACTTC.

This clonotype was seen a handful of times. This chain connects TRBV28 to TRBJ2-7, with unresolved D. There are 12 residues in the CDR3. Germline V CDR1 and CDR2: MDHEN, SYDVKM. The ends were cut back, 3 bases at V and 6 bases at J, with 9 bases in the middle. In DNA, the CDR3 is TGTGCCAGCAGTTTTTCGTCCCGCGAGCAGTACTTC. Amino acid sequence: CASSFSSREQYF.

This clonotype showed up many times. V gene TRBV20-1 combines with J gene TRBJ2-7, with 8 bases fitting TRBD2. Trimming took 6 bases from V and 1 from J; bases not matched to a gene: 5. The CDR3 extends over 13 amino acids. The germline gives CDR1 DFQATT, CDR2 SNEGSKA (reference sequence). The CDR3 reads CSALGLVSYEQYF. The DNA of the CDR3 is TGCAGTGCCTTGGGACTAGTATCCTACGAGCAGTACTTC.